This TCR beta chain was obtained from a study of T-cell memory formation after mild COVID-19 (dated by TCRdb to 2020 to 2023). About the investigation overall: Most TCR sequence clusters were specific to one of the two donors. T-cell clones expanding and contracting after mild COVID-19 in two donors were tracked by longitudinal TCRalpha and TCRbeta repertoire sequencing. The cohort was made up of two young adult volunteers, one female and one male, who were previously healthy.

General conclusions and limits of the study: The detection of some responding clones in pre-infection memory suggests that pre-existing cross-reactive memory T cells joined the SARS-CoV-2 response. Only two mild cases were covered in the study, and larger cohorts including severe cases with pre-infection samples were considered necessary. Contracting CD4+ clones appeared mostly in the CM and EM memory subsets, whereas CD8+ clones were enriched in EMRA. Clones contracting from day 15 to 85 had balanced CD4/CD8 phenotypes, while a second wave expanding from day 15 to 37 was biased towards CD4+. SARS-CoV-2 specificity of the second-wave clones peaking on day 37 was not confirmed.

As for this clonotype: Its antigen remains undetermined. No base-level quality is on record; no much larger clone is a single base apart.

The sequencer listed for this sample is Illumina NovaSeq 6000. Using 5'RACE with constant-segment primers, TCRalpha and TCRbeta cDNA libraries were constructed, with sample barcodes and unique molecular identifiers added in the process. RNA was extracted from every sample with Trizol reagent. The libraries were amplified in two PCR steps, and the second step added a second sample barcode and Illumina TruSeq adapters. Sequencing of the libraries was done on an Illumina NovaSeq, producing 2 x 150 bp paired-end reads. The published analysis was carried out like this. Reads were demultiplexed and collapsed into UMI-guided consensus sequences with migec v1.2.7. With mixcr v2.1.11, UMI consensuses were aligned to TRA and TRB V and J templates and assembled into clonotypes. A clonotype was counted as expanded or contracted only if both edgeR and NoisET called the change significant, with noise models trained on biological replicates. For edgeR calls, the thresholds were a false discovery rate-adjusted p below 0.01 and a log2 fold-change of 1. As an exploratory analysis of dynamics, PCA with hierarchical clustering was applied to max-normalized trajectories of the 1000 most abundant clonotypes. Separately sequenced CD4+ and CD8+ repertoires were used to assign a CD4 or CD8 phenotype to each responding clone. Clones were called with MiXCR by TCRdb after fastp trimmed the public reads at Q25, and only in-frame beta chains were retained. Under each unique CDR3 protein, matching rows form one entry showing the most common genes and DNA. TCRdb's processing, not the authors' own work, is the source of the V and J calls. The sample profile shows around 150,000 distinct CDR3 sequences; 11% of them were found once. 3% to 4% of the sample goes to the ten largest clones.

Ficoll-Paque density gradient centrifugation was used to isolate PBMCs. The clonotype originates from a man younger than 30 who had mild COVID-19 (a few samples of this study predate the infection). The sample titles of this study are shuffled in the database, so cell type and time point are left out; the donor was told from shared clones. Sequenced input: PBMCs or a T cell subset sorted from them (not recorded which).

Read as DNA, the sequence is TGCAGTGCCCAAAGGACAGGGAACACTGAAGCTTTCTTT. Translated, this gives CSAQRTGNTEAFF. The sequence links TRBV20-1 to TRBJ1-1; 7 of the junction bases match TRBD1. After removal of 6 bases from V and 1 base from J, the junction retains 5 bases not matched to a gene. The CDR3 measures 13 amino acids from cysteine to phenylalanine. Left in the record is the CDR3 DNA by itself, 39 bases read in frame from the first base. Per the germline V gene (reference sequence), DFQATT is the CDR1 and SNEGSKA is the CDR2.